This is a list of T cell receptor beta chains from one sample in a study of blood T cell repertoires in COVID-19. Produced via immunoSEQ multiplex PCR; TCRdb's table is partial and in-frame only. The sample carries about 130,000 clones, under 95% recorded once. Sample: peripheral blood. Receptor source: a man between 45 and 60 years old with active COVID-19. The CDR3 runs from the conserved cysteine through the conserved F or W. Each record gives: J gene, D gene, V gene, clone size, CDR3 protein, CDR3 DNA. A D gene is named only where the DNA matches it firmly. Some rows mark clone size as missing; the rest say once, few, many or name a class of expanded clone.

TRBJ2-1 | TRBD2 | TRBV6-2/TRBV6-3 | - | CASSYSPLAGVYNEQFF | TGTGCCAGCAGTTACTCCCCTCTAGCGGGAGTCTACAATGAGCAGTTCTTC
TRBJ2-5 | - | TRBV24-1 | - | CATSDSRDSGETQYF | TGTGCCACCAGTGATTCCCGGGACAGCGGGGAGACCCAGTACTTC
TRBJ1-1 | - | TRBV18 | - | CASSPSTIWNTEAFF | TGTGCCAGCTCACCATCGACAATTTGGAACACTGAAGCTTTCTTT
TRBJ1-1 | TRBD1 | TRBV18 | - | CASSQDRVLGLNTEAFF | TGTGCCAGCTCCCAAGACAGGGTGTTGGGTCTGAACACTGAAGCTTTCTTT
TRBJ2-3 | - | TRBV5-1 | - | CASNPYPQGTDTQYF | TGCGCCAGCAACCCCTATCCCCAGGGGACAGATACGCAGTATTTT
TRBJ2-3 | - | TRBV14 | - | CASSQPPDTQYF | TGTGCCAGCAGCCAACCCCCGGATACGCAGTATTTT
TRBJ2-2 | - | TRBV5-1 | - | CASNADTNTGELFF | TGCGCCAGCAACGCTGACACAAACACCGGGGAGCTGTTTTTT
TRBJ2-1 | TRBD2 | TRBV6-1 | - | CASSEAQRGGILHSNEQFF | TGTGCCAGCAGTGAGGCCCAGCGGGGGGGAATACTCCATTCCAATGAGCAGTTCTTC
TRBJ2-5 | TRBD2 | TRBV10-3 | once | CAISLAGFQETQYF | TGTGCCATCAGCCTAGCGGGGTTTCAAGAGACCCAGTACTTC
TRBJ1-2 | TRBD1 | TRBV12-3/TRBV12-4 | - | CASNRGEYYGYTF | TGTGCCAGCAACAGGGGAGAGTACTATGGCTACACCTTC